This T cell receptor beta chain was retrieved from a study of blood T cell repertoires in COVID-19. Remarks on this clone: Other nucleotide sequences in the sample specify the same CDR3.

In the authors' workflow: Amplified reference gene primers provided the basis for estimating nucleated cell counts. The assay was immunoSEQ multiplex PCR, and TCRdb's table has in-frame clones only and misses some. V and J calls and clone size are given by that table; D and trimming were obtained from the DNA. The sample has roughly 200,000 clones; roughly 84% are singletons. Ages ranged from roughly 18 to 100 years, with residence in around 24 US areas. The sequencing input was PBMCs or T cells enriched from blood (not recorded which). This TCR derives from a man aged 30 to 45 in a cohort exposed to, infected with or recovered from COVID-19 (not recorded which).

As DNA, the CDR3 is TGTGCCAGCAGTGCCCGGACTAGCGGAAGCACAGATACGCAGTATTTT. Its protein product is CASSARTSGSTDTQYF. The rearrangement uses TRBV6-1 and TRBJ2-3, with 10 bases lining up with TRBD2. The CDR3 loop spans 16 amino acids. Germline lookup yields CDR1 MNHNS and CDR2 SASEGT. V was pared by 4 bases and J by 0 bases, with 4 bases of the junction left unmatched.